This T cell receptor beta chain came from a study of spatial heterogeneity in lung cancer. CDR3 length equals 14 residues. The V end was cut by 6 bases, the J end by 4 bases, with 14 bases between. The time point: sample taken at primary tumor resection. Samples came from 70 to 80 TRACERx patients with untreated early-stage lung cancer. Each CDR3 protein is one row after TCRdb ran MiXCR on the 5' RACE reads. The table shows roughly 39,000 distinct CDR3 sequences, with 7.5% occurring only once. The V call is TRBV12-3 or TRBV12-4, the J call TRBJ2-3; weak D call: TRBD2 (6 bases). Sequences were derived from PBMCs, sampled at surgery. This sequence originates from a male donor with early-stage non-small cell lung cancer. In DNA form, the CDR3 reads TGTGCCAGCAGGCTCCTGGAGGGAGCAGATACGCAGTATTTT. It specifies CASRLLEGADTQYF.